This TCR beta chain was retrieved from a study of a mutant IDH1 vaccine in newly diagnosed glioma. For the study at large: All eight of the vaccinations patients received fell in weeks 1, 3, 5, 7, 11, 15, 19 and 23. Of treated patients, around 62% were men and roughly 38% women, averaging around 39 years. Investigators started vaccination 4-6 weeks after radiotherapy alone, or with temozolomide cycles. Study outcomes and limitations: Pseudoprogression appeared unlinked to shifts in leading peripheral T cell clonotypes.

Stated time point: week 5, during vaccination. With topical imiquimod, each dose of the vaccine consisted of 300 ug of mutant IDH1 20-mer peptide. Repertoires were generated with immunoSEQ multiplex PCR, while TCRdb's copy carries only in-frame clones and drops some. Here the sample spans fewer than 40,000 clones, about 56% being singletons. In its sample, this clone was seen a few times. Its specificity is unknown. Germline-derived CDR1 and CDR2 are SEHNR and FQNEAQ (reference sequence). V lost 1 base to trimming and J lost 4 bases; unmatched junction nucleotides: 0. The CDR3 is made up of 13 amino acids.

The chain couples TRBV7-9 to TRBJ1-1, with 7 bases lining up with TRBD1. This sequence was found in a young woman with glioma. Sequencing was performed on PBMCs, taken from a glioma patient whose treatment included an IDH1 peptide vaccine. The CDR3 coding sequence is TGTGCCAGCAGCTTAGACAGGGGCACTGAAGCTTTCTTT. Translation: CASSLDRGTEAFF.